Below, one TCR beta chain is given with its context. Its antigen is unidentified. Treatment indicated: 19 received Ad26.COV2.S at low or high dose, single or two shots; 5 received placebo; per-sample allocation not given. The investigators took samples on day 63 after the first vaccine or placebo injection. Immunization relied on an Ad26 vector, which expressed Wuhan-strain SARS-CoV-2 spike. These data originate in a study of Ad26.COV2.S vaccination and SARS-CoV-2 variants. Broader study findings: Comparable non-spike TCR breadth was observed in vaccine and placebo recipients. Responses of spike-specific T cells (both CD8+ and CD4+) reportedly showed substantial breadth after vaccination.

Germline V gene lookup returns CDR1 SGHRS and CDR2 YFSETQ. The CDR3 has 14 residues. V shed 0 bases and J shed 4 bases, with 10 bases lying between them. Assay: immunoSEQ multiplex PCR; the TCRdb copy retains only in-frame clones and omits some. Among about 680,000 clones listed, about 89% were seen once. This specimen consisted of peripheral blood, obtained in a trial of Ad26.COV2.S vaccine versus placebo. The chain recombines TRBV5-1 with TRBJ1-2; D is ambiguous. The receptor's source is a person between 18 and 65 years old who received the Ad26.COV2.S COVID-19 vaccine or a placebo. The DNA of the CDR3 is TGCGCCAGCAGCTTGGAGGTGAATTCCTATGGCTACACCTTC. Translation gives CASSLEVNSYGYTF.